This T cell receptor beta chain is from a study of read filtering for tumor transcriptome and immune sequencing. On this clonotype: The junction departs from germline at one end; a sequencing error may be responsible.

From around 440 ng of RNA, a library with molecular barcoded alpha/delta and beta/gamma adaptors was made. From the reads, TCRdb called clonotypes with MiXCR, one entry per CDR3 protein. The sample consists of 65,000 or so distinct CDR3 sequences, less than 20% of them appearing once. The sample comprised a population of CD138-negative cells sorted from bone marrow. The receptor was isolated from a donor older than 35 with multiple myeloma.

CDR3 sequence reads: CSVVTGTSSYNEQLF. CDR3 sequence (DNA): TGCAGCGTTGTAACGGGGACTAGCTCCTACAATGAGCAGCTCTTC. This chain connects TRBV29-1 to TRBJ2-1; 9 nucleotides align to TRBD2. The CDR3 sequence is 15 residues long. The germline V gene encodes CDR1 SQVTM and CDR2 ANQGSEA.